The clone carrying this T cell receptor (beta chain) was counted a few times. Antigen unknown. Using a J-beta primer mix together with a sample-barcoded 5' primer, a second PCR was run for 7 to 11 cycles. Every cDNA was tagged by a template-switch adaptor with 12 random nucleotides. One entry per CDR3 protein, called by TCRdb with MiXCR from the 5' RACE reads. The table lists about 1 million distinct CDR3 sequences, 40% to 55% of them singletons, with about 19% in the top ten. These data are taken from a study of blood T cells in healthy people across ages. Study results and caveats: Measured against age, TCR beta diversity per million T cells decreased in a roughly linear manner.

The CDR3 is 14 amino acids. Germline V CDR1 and CDR2: LGHNA, YNFKEQ. The germline V and J ends were trimmed by 3 bases and 7 bases, with 13 bases remaining between them. In terms of origin and age, donors were healthy Caucasian individuals from Russia aged about 6 to 90. Staff drew roughly 10 milliliters of peripheral blood from each donor. The sequencing sample was made of blood. V gene TRBV4-2 combines with J gene TRBJ1-5, with D perhaps TRBD1 (6 bases). This TCR came from an older woman in good health. CDR3 sequence: CASSQRDKAQPQHF. CDR3 coding DNA: TGTGCCAGCAGCCAGCGGGACAAGGCCCAGCCCCAGCATTTT.